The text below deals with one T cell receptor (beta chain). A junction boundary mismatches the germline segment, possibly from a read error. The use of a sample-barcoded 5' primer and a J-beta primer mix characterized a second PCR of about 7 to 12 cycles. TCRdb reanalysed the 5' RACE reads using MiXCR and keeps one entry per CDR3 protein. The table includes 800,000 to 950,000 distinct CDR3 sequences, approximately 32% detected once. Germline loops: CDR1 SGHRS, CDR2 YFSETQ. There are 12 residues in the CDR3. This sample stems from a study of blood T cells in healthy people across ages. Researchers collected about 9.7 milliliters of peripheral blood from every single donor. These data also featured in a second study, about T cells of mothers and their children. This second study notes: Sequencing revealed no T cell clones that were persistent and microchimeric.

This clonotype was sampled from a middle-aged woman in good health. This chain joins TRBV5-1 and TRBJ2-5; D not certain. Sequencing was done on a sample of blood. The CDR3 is CASGLVGETQYF. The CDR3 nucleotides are TGCGCCAGCGGCTTGGTGGGGGAGACCCAGTACTTC.